Sequencing of this TCR beta chain was carried out in a study of radiotherapy plus CTLA-4 blockade in lung cancer. Points from the study as a whole: After treatment with radiotherapy plus ipilimumab, TCR clones that came from the tumor expanded in blood. Reportedly, early blood T cell clone dynamics best predicted response, with interferon-beta.

Repertoires were generated with immunoSEQ multiplex PCR, while TCRdb's copy carries only in-frame clones and drops some. The repertoire consists of under 65,000 clones, with approximately 80% occurring once and the leading ten covering approximately 2.5%. CDR1 and CDR2 from the germline V gene are MDHEN and SYDVKM. The V end lost 8 bases, the J end lost 12 bases, and 11 bases lay between the germline ends. The CDR3 totals 10 residues. This clone was observed a single time. Its antigen is currently unknown. The receptor's source is a human donor with non-small cell lung cancer whose response to radiotherapy plus ipilimumab could not be evaluated. The starting material was peripheral blood, obtained from a patient treated with radiotherapy plus ipilimumab. V gene TRBV28 combines with J gene TRBJ1-5; tentative D call: TRBD1 (5 bases). The CDR3 loop reads CASGYGGQHF. The CDR3 DNA sequence: TGTGCCAGCGGTTACGGGGGCCAGCATTTT. The variable domain in full, with the rest retrieved from reference TRBV28 and TRBJ1-5, is DVKVTQSSRYLVKRTGEKVFLECVQDMDHENMFWYRQDPGLGLRLIYFSYDVKMKEKGDIPEGYSVSREKKERFSLILESASTNQTSMYLCASGYGGQHFGDGTRLSIL.